This TCR beta chain came from a study of shared clonotypes between healthy human individuals. The method was immunoSEQ multiplex PCR; TCRdb's version includes in-frame clones alone and lacks a portion of them. The repertoire has 2 million to 2.5 million clones, approximately 94% of them found once; the top ten carry over 0.1%. CDR3 length: 13 amino acids. The gene calls are TRBV21-1 and TRBJ1-2; the table gives TRBD1 as D, unverified against the DNA. TRBV21-1 is labeled a pseudogene. The source material was naive CD4+ T cells sorted from blood. Subset defined: CD45RA+ positively selected. This TCR came from a man aged 18 to 30 in good health. Here the CDR3 DNA reads TGTGCCAGCAGCAAGGGGCCGGAACGGGGCTACACCTTC. This gives the protein CASSKGPERGYTF.